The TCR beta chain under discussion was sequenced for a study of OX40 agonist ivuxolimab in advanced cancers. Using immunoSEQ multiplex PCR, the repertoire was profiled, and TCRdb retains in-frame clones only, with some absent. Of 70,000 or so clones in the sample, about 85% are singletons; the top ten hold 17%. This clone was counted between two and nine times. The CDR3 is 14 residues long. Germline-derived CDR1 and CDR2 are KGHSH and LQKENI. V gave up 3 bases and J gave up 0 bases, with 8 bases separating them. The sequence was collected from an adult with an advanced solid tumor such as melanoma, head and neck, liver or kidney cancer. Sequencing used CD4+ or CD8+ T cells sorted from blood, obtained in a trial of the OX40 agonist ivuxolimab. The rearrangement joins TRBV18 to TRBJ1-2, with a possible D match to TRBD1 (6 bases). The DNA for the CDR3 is TGTGCCAGCTCACCGGACAGCGCTAACTATGGCTACACCTTC. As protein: CASSPDSANYGYTF.